These T cell receptor beta chains were read from a single sample in a study of blood T cell repertoires in COVID-19. Sequenced by immunoSEQ multiplex PCR; TCRdb stores in-frame clones only, minus some. The table includes 360,000 or so clones, just under 90% detected once. Sample: PBMCs or T cells enriched from blood (not recorded which). The source is a woman aged 25 to 39 who had recovered from COVID-19. Each CDR3 is given with its conserved first and last residue. Fields, in order: CDR3 protein, CDR3 DNA, clone size, J gene, V gene, D gene. The D gene is left open where the match is weak. Expanded clones are given a class, and other clones once, few, many or no size at all.

cdr3_aa: CASSLIGTGTNTGELFF
cdr3_nt: TGTGCCAGCAGCTTAATAGGGACAGGGACGAACACCGGGGAGCTGTTTTTT
clone_size: NA
j_call: TRBJ2-2
v_call: TRBV7-3
d_call: TRBD1

cdr3_aa: CASSHLAIIAGGEGQPQHF
cdr3_nt: TGTGCCAGCAGCCACTTAGCCATCATCGCAGGGGGCGAGGGTCAGCCCCAGCATTTT
clone_size: NA
j_call: TRBJ1-5
v_call: TRBV7-8
d_call: TRBD1

cdr3_aa: CASSPAGGYEQYF
cdr3_nt: TGTGCCAGCTCACCCGCAGGGGGCTACGAGCAGTACTTC
clone_size: NA
j_call: TRBJ2-7
v_call: TRBV18
d_call: TRBD1

cdr3_aa: CASSLGLAGTGELFF
cdr3_nt: TGCGCCAGCAGCTTGGGACTAGCGGGCACCGGGGAGCTGTTTTTT
clone_size: NA
j_call: TRBJ2-2
v_call: TRBV5-1
d_call: TRBD2

cdr3_aa: CASSWTGNNEKLFF
cdr3_nt: TGTGCCAGCAGCTGGACAGGGAATAATGAAAAACTGTTTTTT
clone_size: once
j_call: TRBJ1-4
v_call: TRBV11-2
d_call: TRBD1

cdr3_aa: CAWSGGRAYGNTIYF
cdr3_nt: TGTGCCTGGAGCGGGGGAAGGGCCTATGGAAACACCATATATTTT
clone_size: NA
j_call: TRBJ1-3
v_call: TRBV30
d_call: NA

cdr3_aa: CAWSVLVKSPLHF
cdr3_nt: TGTGCCTGGAGTGTACTTGTGAAATCACCCCTCCACTTT
clone_size: NA
j_call: TRBJ1-6
v_call: TRBV30
d_call: NA

cdr3_aa: CASSPDRYSNQPQHF
cdr3_nt: TGTGCCAGCAGTCCGGACAGATATAGCAATCAGCCCCAGCATTTT
clone_size: NA
j_call: TRBJ1-5
v_call: TRBV6-5
d_call: NA

cdr3_aa: CASSLDRRSGNTIYF
cdr3_nt: TGTGCCAGCAGCCTCGACAGACGCTCTGGAAACACCATATATTTT
clone_size: NA
j_call: TRBJ1-3
v_call: TRBV5-4
d_call: NA

cdr3_aa: CASSQDLRLAGNEQFF
cdr3_nt: TGTGCCAGCAGCCAAGACCTGAGACTAGCGGGAAATGAGCAGTTCTTC
clone_size: NA
j_call: TRBJ2-1
v_call: TRBV3-1/TRBV3-2
d_call: TRBD2

cdr3_aa: CASSLLTPTYEQYF
cdr3_nt: TGCGCCAGCAGCTTGTTGACTCCTACCTACGAGCAGTACTTC
clone_size: NA
j_call: TRBJ2-7
v_call: TRBV5-1
d_call: NA

cdr3_aa: CASSLLPGWSRDSPLHF
cdr3_nt: TGTGCCAGCAGCCTACTACCCGGTTGGTCGAGGGATTCACCCCTCCACTTT
clone_size: NA
j_call: TRBJ1-6
v_call: TRBV14
d_call: NA

cdr3_aa: CASGRETASSNGYTF
cdr3_nt: TGTGCCAGCGGGCGGGAGACAGCAAGTTCTAATGGCTACACCTTC
clone_size: NA
j_call: TRBJ1-2
v_call: TRBV6-5
d_call: NA

cdr3_aa: CAWTRGPNEKLFF
cdr3_nt: TGTGCCTGGACTCGGGGTCCTAATGAAAAACTGTTTTTT
clone_size: once
j_call: TRBJ1-4
v_call: TRBV30
d_call: NA

cdr3_aa: CASRPAGANEKLFF
cdr3_nt: TGTGCCAGCAGGCCTGCGGGGGCTAATGAAAAACTGTTTTTT
clone_size: once
j_call: TRBJ1-4
v_call: TRBV27
d_call: NA

cdr3_aa: CASSQGDAGNEKLFF
cdr3_nt: TGCGCCAGCAGCCAAGGTGATGCGGGAAATGAAAAACTGTTTTTT
clone_size: NA
j_call: TRBJ1-4
v_call: TRBV4-3
d_call: NA

cdr3_aa: CASRRGPGTGDGYTF
cdr3_nt: TGTGCCAGCAGGCGGGGTCCCGGGACAGGGGATGGCTACACCTTC
clone_size: NA
j_call: TRBJ1-2
v_call: TRBV6-4
d_call: TRBD1

cdr3_aa: CAWSVRTAQAFF
cdr3_nt: TGTGCCTGGAGTGTAAGAACAGCACAAGCTTTCTTT
clone_size: NA
j_call: TRBJ1-1
v_call: TRBV30
d_call: NA

cdr3_aa: CATGEAFF
cdr3_nt: TGTGCCACCGGTGAAGCTTTCTTT
clone_size: NA
j_call: TRBJ1-1
v_call: TRBV2
d_call: NA

cdr3_aa: CASSLGARGRTGELFF
cdr3_nt: TGTGCCAGCAGTTTAGGCGCAAGGGGGCGCACCGGGGAGCTGTTTTTT
clone_size: NA
j_call: TRBJ2-2
v_call: TRBV28
d_call: TRBD1

cdr3_aa: CASSASGTVNTEAFF
cdr3_nt: TGTGCCAGCAGCGCCTCCGGGACAGTGAACACTGAAGCTTTCTTT
clone_size: NA
j_call: TRBJ1-1
v_call: TRBV11-3
d_call: TRBD1

cdr3_aa: CASRLDRGTNYGYTF
cdr3_nt: TGTGCCAGTAGGCTCGACAGGGGGACTAACTATGGCTACACCTTC
clone_size: NA
j_call: TRBJ1-2
v_call: TRBV19
d_call: TRBD1

cdr3_aa: CASRGPAYEQYF
cdr3_nt: TGTGCCAGCAGGGGGCCGGCCTACGAGCAGTACTTC
clone_size: NA
j_call: TRBJ2-7
v_call: TRBV5-4
d_call: NA

cdr3_aa: CASRLGDSNEQFF
cdr3_nt: TGTGCCAGCAGACTGGGGGACTCCAATGAGCAGTTCTTC
clone_size: NA
j_call: TRBJ2-1
v_call: TRBV6-6
d_call: NA

cdr3_aa: CASTTFGARSSGNTIYF
cdr3_nt: TGTGCCAGCACCACCTTTGGGGCCCGGAGCTCTGGAAACACCATATATTTT
clone_size: NA
j_call: TRBJ1-3
v_call: TRBV7-3
d_call: NA

cdr3_aa: CALSPRQAAYEQYF
cdr3_nt: TGTGCCCTCAGCCCCAGACAGGCTGCCTACGAGCAGTACTTC
clone_size: NA
j_call: TRBJ2-7
v_call: TRBV28
d_call: NA

cdr3_aa: CASSSGTTYSYEQYF
cdr3_nt: TGTGCCAGCAGCTCCGGGACTACCTACTCCTACGAGCAGTACTTC
clone_size: NA
j_call: TRBJ2-7
v_call: TRBV5-4
d_call: TRBD2

cdr3_aa: CTSRSPGLGSDTGELFF
cdr3_nt: TGCACCAGCAGGTCGCCGGGACTAGGAAGCGACACCGGGGAGCTGTTTTTT
clone_size: NA
j_call: TRBJ2-2
v_call: TRBV10-1
d_call: TRBD2

cdr3_aa: CASSGRDRASYEQYF
cdr3_nt: TGTGCCAGCAGCGGCCGGGACAGGGCTTCCTACGAGCAGTACTTC
clone_size: once
j_call: TRBJ2-7
v_call: TRBV3-1/TRBV3-2
d_call: TRBD1

cdr3_aa: CASRARNEKLFF
cdr3_nt: TGTGCCAGCAGGGCCCGTAATGAAAAACTGTTTTTT
clone_size: NA
j_call: TRBJ1-4
v_call: TRBV28
d_call: NA

cdr3_aa: CASSTGSADTQYF
cdr3_nt: TGTGCCAGCTCAACGGGTAGCGCAGATACGCAGTATTTT
clone_size: NA
j_call: TRBJ2-3
v_call: TRBV18
d_call: NA

cdr3_aa: CASSVGASGRVSYNEQFF
cdr3_nt: TGTGCCAGCAGCGTAGGGGCTAGCGGGAGGGTTTCCTACAATGAGCAGTTCTTC
clone_size: NA
j_call: TRBJ2-1
v_call: TRBV9
d_call: TRBD2

cdr3_aa: CASSLSRGYQPQHF
cdr3_nt: TGTGCCAGCAGTTTATCGCGGGGGTATCAGCCCCAGCATTTT
clone_size: NA
j_call: TRBJ1-5
v_call: TRBV28
d_call: NA